The T cell receptor beta chain described here comes from a study of shared clonotypes between healthy human individuals. Looking at the study overall: Three CD4 naive, three CD4 memory, two CD8 naive and one CD8 memory plate were used per donor. Overall study findings and caveats: It was observed that about 5% of naive CD4 clonotypes were shared across a handful of donors.

As regards this clone: Antigen specificity is unknown.

Only in-frame clones appear in the TCRdb table, and some are missing; sequencing was by immunoSEQ multiplex PCR. Among 2 million to 2.5 million clones, almost 96% were seen once, and the ten largest hold 0.1% to 0.15%. The V end was cut by 4 bases, the J end by 4 bases, with 29 bases between. CDR1 LGHNA and CDR2 YSLEER come from the germline V gene. The CDR3 is 19 residues long. Each of the donors was a healthy adult who was HIV-negative and had not had a recent acute infection or vaccination. The study drew all its donors from Caucasian adults living in Nashville, Tennessee. The chain is built from TRBV4-3 and TRBJ2-7; D possibly corresponds to TRBD1 (5 bases). The receptor comes from a man younger than 35 in good health. Sequenced sample: naive CD4+ T cells sorted from blood. Subset of the sample: CD45RA+ positively selected. CDR3 amino acids: CASSLWWGQPPAYSYEQYF. CDR3 coding DNA: TGCGCCAGCAGCCTTTGGTGGGGCCAGCCCCCCGCCTATTCGTACGAGCAGTACTTC.